A single sample is the source of the 23 T cell receptor beta chains below, sequenced in a study of early T cells in non-severe SARS-CoV-2 infection. TCRdb itself ran the 5' RACE reads through MiXCR, one entry per CDR3 protein. Found here are tens of thousands of distinct CDR3 sequences, under 7% of them singletons; the top ten hold 21%. The sample was whole blood. The receptors derive from an adult who was a healthcare worker with PCR-confirmed SARS-CoV-2 infection or an uninfected control (not recorded which).

This clonotype was found many times. The J gene is TRBJ2-5, the V gene TRBV13; 12 bases align to TRBD1. The junction had 12 bases not matched to a gene; V was cut back by 7 bases and J by 3 bases. The germline V gene has CDR1 PRHDT and CDR2 FYEKMQ (reference sequence). The CDR3 runs to 17 residues. CDR3 DNA sequence: TGTGCCAGCACCGGGACAGGGGGCAAAAATGCAAAAGAGACCCAGTACTTC. Translating gives CASTGTGGKNAKETQYF. The full variable domain, in which reference TRBV13 and TRBJ2-5 provide the parts outside the CDR3, is AAGVIQSPRHLIKEKRETATLKCYPIPRHDTVYWYQQGPGQDPQFLISFYEKMQSDKGSIPDRFSAQQFSDYHSELNMSSLELGDSALYFCASTGTGGKNAKETQYFGPGTRLLVL.

About this clonotype itself: The junction does not match germline at one end; this may be a read error. The chain joins TRBV4-2 to TRBJ2-7; 14 nucleotides agree with TRBD2. CDR3 length: 14 residues. In germline, CDR1 is LGHNA, CDR2 YNFKEQ. This CDR3 reads CASSPGLAGGRAHF. DNA of the CDR3: TGTGCCAGCAGCCCAGGACTAGCGGGAGGTAGGGCTCACTTC.

This clonotype was detected many times. The rearrangement links TRBV7-9 to TRBJ2-1; D perhaps matches TRBD1 (6 bases). Germline lookup yields CDR1 SEHNR and CDR2 FQNEAQ (reference sequence). The CDR3 runs 12 residues. V shed 5 bases and J shed 10 bases, with 12 bases lying between them. CDR3 nucleotide sequence: TGTGCCAGCAGCCGCAGGGGCCTAGAGCAGTTCTTC. It is translated as CASSRRGLEQFF.

This clonotype was counted ten times or more. This chain links TRBV19 with TRBJ2-5, with 7 nucleotides matching TRBD2. Trimming at V came to 5 bases and at J to 0 bases, leaving 6 bases not matched to a gene. This CDR3 has 15 amino acids. Germline assignment: CDR1 LNHDA and CDR2 SQIVND (reference sequence). Here the CDR3 reads CASSRPSGNQETQYF. CDR3 DNA: TGTGCCAGTAGTCGCCCGAGCGGGAACCAAGAGACCCAGTACTTC.

This clonotype was recorded many times. The chain couples TRBV5-4 to TRBJ2-1, with a weak D call TRBD2 (6 bases). The germline V gene has CDR1 SGHNT and CDR2 YYREEE (reference sequence). Between the trimmed V and J ends, which lost 0 bases and 8 bases, there was a span of 15 bases. The CDR3 loop spans 15 amino acids. CDR3 DNA sequence: TGTGCCAGCAGCTTGGGGCCACTAGCTTATGATGAGCAGTTCTTC. It encodes CASSLGPLAYDEQFF.

This chain uses TRBV6-5 with TRBJ2-2, with D maybe TRBD1 (5 bases). V dropped 0 bases and J dropped 4 bases, with 12 bases sitting between them. Germline CDR1 MNHEY, CDR2 SVGAGI. The CDR3 extends over 16 amino acids. The chain's CDR3 is CASSYSKGLGTGELFF. Here the CDR3 DNA reads TGTGCCAGCAGTTACTCGAAGGGGTTGGGCACCGGGGAGCTGTTTTTT.

This clonotype was seen only a few times. The chain couples TRBV18 to TRBJ2-2, with 8 nucleotides matching TRBD2. V trimming: 2 bases; J trimming: 2 bases; junction bases outside the gene matches: 4. The CDR3 spans 16 residues. Germline V lookup: CDR1 KGHSH, CDR2 LQKENI. CDR3 coding DNA: TGTGCCAGCTCACCAATGGGACTAGAAAACACCGGGGAGCTGTTTTTT. It yields the protein CASSPMGLENTGELFF.

This clonotype was detected ten times or more. The chain uses TRBV24-1 and TRBJ1-5; D is perhaps TRBD1 (5 bases). The CDR3 sequence is 13 residues long. The germline gives CDR1 KGHDR, CDR2 SFDVKD. V shed 4 bases and J shed 7 bases, with 10 bases lying between them. CDR3 loop: CATSERGVQPQHF. CDR3 nucleotides: TGTGCCACCAGTGAACGGGGGGTCCAGCCCCAGCATTTT.

This clonotype came up many times. The chain couples TRBV5-4 to TRBJ2-1; TRBD2 matches at 7 bases. V was clipped by 0 bases and J by 5 bases; unmatched bases: 8. This CDR3 is 16 amino acids long. CDR1 SGHNT and CDR2 YYREEE come from the germline V gene (reference sequence). CDR3 bases: TGTGCCAGCAGCTTGGGTGGAGCGGGGAGGAACAATGAGCAGTTCTTC. Protein sequence: CASSLGGAGRNNEQFF.

Concerning this clonotype: A read error may explain this, as a much larger clone is one base away. The rearrangement joins TRBV12-3 or TRBV12-4 to TRBJ2-2, with a tentative D call TRBD1 (5 bases). CDR3 length equals 14 residues. CDR3 nucleotides: TGTGTCAGCAGCTTGACAGAGAACACCGGGGAGCTGTTTTTT. It yields the protein CVSSLTENTGELFF.

This clonotype has a count of ten or more. This chain links TRBV6-1 with TRBJ2-1, with 12 bases that match TRBD2. CDR3 length equals 16 residues. V gave up 4 bases and J gave up 4 bases; unmatched junction bases: 5. Germline V gives CDR1 MNHNS, CDR2 SASEGT. Here the CDR3 reads CASSAASGRAYNEQFF. For the CDR3, the DNA is TGTGCCAGCAGTGCGGCTAGCGGGAGGGCGTACAATGAGCAGTTCTTC.

By share, this clonotype ranks as large (0.1 to 1%). Written as DNA, the CDR3 is TGTGCCAGCAGCCCAACCCGACAGGGTCTGGCCGGGGAGCTGTTTTTT. This gives the protein CASSPTRQGLAGELFF. The V gene is TRBV7-9, the J gene TRBJ2-2; TRBD1 matches 7 bases. Trimming cost V 5 bases and J 6 bases; bases outside gene matches: 12. This CDR3 contains 16 residues. Germline-derived CDR1 and CDR2 are SEHNR and FQNEAQ (reference sequence).

This clonotype came up a few times. This chain uses TRBV10-3 with TRBJ2-3; D ambiguous. Trimming cost V 6 bases and J 1 base, with 11 bases left between them. The CDR3 has 14 amino acids. Germline V gene sequence: CDR1 ENHRY, CDR2 SYGVKD. CDR3 loop: CAISKSVGTDTQYF. In DNA form, the CDR3 reads TGTGCCATCAGCAAGAGCGTTGGCACAGATACGCAGTATTTT.

This clonotype was recorded many times. The chain combines TRBV10-3 with TRBJ1-2, with D unresolved. There are 14 residues in the CDR3. V lost 0 bases and J lost 2, with 7 bases in between. Germline V gene sequence: CDR1 ENHRY, CDR2 SYGVKD. CDR3 loop: CAISESSGNYGYTF. In DNA form, the CDR3 reads TGTGCCATCAGTGAGTCATCGGGCAACTATGGCTACACCTTC.

In its sample, this clonotype was seen many times. The genes are TRBV18 and TRBJ2-7, with TRBD1 matching 9 bases. The CDR3 is 13 amino acids. The junction had 5 bases not matched to a gene; V was cut back by 6 bases and J by 5 bases. Germline V gene data show CDR1 as KGHSH and CDR2 as LQKENI. Here the CDR3 reads CASSYRGPHEQYF. In DNA, the CDR3 is TGTGCCAGCTCGTACAGGGGGCCACACGAGCAGTACTTC.

The J gene is TRBJ2-1, the V gene TRBV12-3 or TRBV12-4, with a possible D match to TRBD2 (7 bases). V was shortened by 5 bases and J by 12 bases, with 17 bases between the two germline ends. The CDR3 is 13 residues long. CDR3 coding DNA: TGTGCCAGCAGTCGCCTTCGGGGGGCCAGGCAGTTCTTC. Translated: CASSRLRGARQFF.

This clonotype was observed a few times. This chain uses TRBV6-2 or TRBV6-3 with TRBJ1-2; tentative D call: TRBD1 (6 bases). V lost 7 bases, J lost 5 bases, and 17 bases lay in between. This CDR3 has 14 amino acids. Germline CDR1 and CDR2: MNHEY and SVGEGT. The CDR3 coding sequence is TGTGCCAGCATGGCAGGGGCCAATATTTATGGCTACACCTTC. Encoded protein: CASMAGANIYGYTF.

This clonotype was observed at least ten times. CDR3 protein: CASSRGWGDNEQFF. DNA for the CDR3: TGTGCCAGCAGCCGGGGATGGGGAGACAATGAGCAGTTCTTC. The rearrangement uses TRBV6-2 or TRBV6-3 and TRBJ2-1; D is perhaps TRBD2 (5 bases). CDR1 is MNHEY and CDR2 is SVGEGT in the germline V gene. The CDR3 length is 14 residues. Between the trimmed V and J ends, which lost 6 bases and 5 bases, there was a span of 14 bases.

In this sample, this clonotype turned up many times. The chain carries TRBV4-2 and TRBJ1-2; D gene ambiguous. The V end was cut by 1 base, the J end by 3 bases, with 6 bases between. Germline-derived CDR1 and CDR2 are LGHNA and YNFKEQ. The CDR3 is 13 amino acids. The CDR3 region is CASSQGRDYGYTF. The DNA of the CDR3 is TGTGCCAGCAGCCAAGGAAGGGACTATGGCTACACCTTC.

This clonotype was counted many times. CDR3 nucleotide sequence: TGTGCCAGCAGCTTACAGGGGGCAGCTGCACCAGATACGCAGTATTTT. Amino acid sequence: CASSLQGAAAPDTQYF. J is TRBJ2-3 and V is TRBV7-2, with TRBD1 matching 8 bases. J gave up 4 bases and V 2 bases, and 8 bases lay outside the gene matches. The CDR3 consists of 16 residues. The germline CDR1 and CDR2 sequences are SGHTA and FQGNSA.

The chain employs TRBV13 and TRBJ1-6, with 10 bases that match TRBD1. The CDR3 is made up of 18 amino acids. CDR1 PRHDT and CDR2 FYEKMQ come from the germline V gene (reference sequence). The V and J ends lost 5 bases and 9 bases, in that order; junction bases with no gene match: 16. The DNA for the CDR3 is TGTGCCAGCAGCGCCGGGACAGGGGCCACGATGGGTTTTTCACCCCTCCACTTT. Translating gives CASSAGTGATMGFSPLHF.

The rearrangement joins TRBV10-3 to TRBJ2-7; D may correspond to TRBD1 or TRBD2 (6 bases each). CDR1 ENHRY and CDR2 SYGVKD come from the germline V gene. This CDR3 is 14 amino acids long. Trimming stripped 0 bases from V and 7 bases from J, with 13 bases between. In DNA form, the CDR3 reads TGTGCCATCAGTGAGTCGGAGGGGGGCAGGGAGCAGTACTTC. Its translation: CAISESEGGREQYF.

This clonotype was picked up many times. This chain connects TRBV7-6 to TRBJ2-5, with D perhaps being TRBD1 or TRBD2 (5 bases each). Germline-derived CDR1 and CDR2 are SGHVS and FNYEAQ. CDR3 length: 15 residues. Deletions cut 5 bases from V and 4 bases from J, with 17 bases between. The chain's CDR3 is CASSQTGTGTETQYF. The CDR3 DNA is TGTGCCAGCAGCCAGACCGGGACGGGGACAGAGACCCAGTACTTC. Together with reference TRBV7-6 and TRBJ2-5, the CDR3 gives the full variable domain: GAGVSQSPRYKVTKRGQDVALRCDPISGHVSLYWYRQALGQGPEFLTYFNYEAQQDKSGLPNDRFSAERPEGSISTLTIQRTEQRDSAMYRCASSQTGTGTETQYFGPGTRLLVL.